This T cell receptor beta chain comes out of a study of T-cell reconstitution after alpha-beta-depleted transplantation in children. Study-wide results and limits: As was reported, about two months after transplant, alpha-beta T cells came from several hundred expanded graft clones.

CDR3 length equals 13 residues. The germline V gene has CDR1 SGHRS and CDR2 YFSETQ. V lost 5 bases and J lost 0, with 7 bases in between. Molecular barcoding with unique molecular identifiers was used for the TCRbeta library. TCRdb passed the PCR reads through MiXCR, listing each CDR3 protein once. The data hold around 580,000 distinct CDR3 sequences, with 25% to 30% observed a single time. Comment on this clonotype: Its specificity is unknown.

This specimen was PBMCs, taken before TCRalphabeta/CD19-depleted stem cell transplant. The receptor was derived from a boy in the first two years of life with Wiskott-Aldrich syndrome, due to receive a stem cell transplant. This sequence joins TRBV5-1 and TRBJ2-3; D not resolved. The chain's CDR3 is CASSRSSTDTQYF. In DNA, the CDR3 is TGCGCCAGCAGTCGCTCAAGCACAGATACGCAGTATTTT.